The sequence of this T cell receptor (beta chain) was determined in a study of blood T cell repertoires in COVID-19. Study in general: Acute and convalescent COVID-19 samples came from the United States, Italy and Spain. In each case, the material was cDNA or gDNA derived from T cells, B-cell-depleted T cells, or PBMCs.

CDR3 length: 14 amino acids. Germline loops: CDR1 SQVTM, CDR2 ANQGSEA. With V trimmed by 6 bases and J by 4 bases, 7 bases remained unmatched. Authors' processing steps: By means of reference gene primer amplification, nucleated cell counts were estimated. Sequencing used immunoSEQ multiplex PCR; TCRdb keeps in-frame clones, though not all of them. V, J and clone size reflect that table, while D and trimming were determined from the DNA. The sample lists 320,000 or so clones; over 75% were seen once. V and J are TRBV29-1 and TRBJ2-1; 9 nucleotides agree with TRBD2. Sequencing input: PBMCs or T cells enriched from blood (not recorded which). This TCR was recovered from a woman in her twenties or thirties who had recovered from COVID-19. The DNA of the CDR3 is TGCAGCGTACCCATAGCGGGGGAGTACAATGAGCAGTTCTTC. Its translation is CSVPIAGEYNEQFF.